A selection of T cell receptor beta chains follows, all from one sample in a study of T cells in Graves' hyperthyroidism and ophthalmopathy. TCRdb re-analysed the multiplex PCR reads in MiXCR, keeping a single row per CDR3 protein. The table records fewer than 550,000 distinct CDR3 sequences, 15% to 19% of them present only once. Sequencing input: blood. These receptors originate from a woman under 30 with Graves' hyperthyroidism. Both conserved end residues are part of each CDR3. The D gene is left open where the match is weak. Where a row states a size, it is once, few, many or the class of an expanded clone; other rows omit it.

d_call clone_size j_call v_call cdr3_aa cdr3_nt
NA NA TRBJ1-2 TRBV7-9 CASSLARSGYGYTF TGTGCCAGCAGCTTAGCAAGATCAGGGTATGGCTACACCTTC
NA many TRBJ2-7 TRBV10-3 CAISVAASYEQYF TGTGCCATCAGTGTTGCAGCCTCCTACGAGCAGTACTTC
TRBD2 many TRBJ2-5 TRBV7-2 CASSLSSGGASQETQYF TGTGCCAGCAGCCTTTCTAGCGGGGGGGCTTCTCAAGAGACCCAGTACTTC
NA many TRBJ1-2 TRBV6-1 CASSVRQSFGYTF TGTGCCAGCAGTGTCAGACAGTCTTTTGGCTACACCTTC
TRBD1 once TRBJ1-5 TRBV20-1 CSARDRGPNQPQHF TGCAGTGCTAGGGACAGGGGGCCGAATCAGCCCCAGCATTTT
TRBD1 many TRBJ1-1 TRBV6-1 CASRPGGGNEAFF TGTGCCAGCAGGCCTGGAGGGGGCAATGAAGCTTTCTTT
NA many TRBJ2-1 TRBV19 CASSISDSSYNEQFF TGTGCCAGTAGTATCTCGGACAGCTCCTACAATGAGCAGTTCTTC
TRBD1 many TRBJ2-2 TRBV5-1 CASSWTGGSTGELFF TGCGCCAGCAGCTGGACAGGGGGAAGCACCGGGGAGCTGTTTTTT
TRBD2 NA TRBJ2-7 TRBV6-2/TRBV6-3 CASSLLDQRGPYEQYF TGTGCCAGCAGCTTACTCGATCAGCGGGGGCCCTACGAGCAGTACTTC
NA many TRBJ2-7 TRBV18 CASSSTAGLGYEQYF TGTGCCAGCTCATCGACAGCCGGCCTCGGATACGAGCAGTACTTC
NA many TRBJ1-2 TRBV11-2 CASRGSGRHGYTF TGTGCCAGCAGAGGGTCGGGGAGACATGGCTACACCTTC
TRBD2 many TRBJ2-1 TRBV3-1 CASSLWTSGGFGEQFF TGTGCCAGCAGCCTATGGACTAGCGGGGGATTTGGTGAGCAGTTCTTC
NA many TRBJ1-1 TRBV13 CASSSQGVLNTEAFF TGTGCCAGCAGCTCACAGGGAGTCTTGAACACTGAAGCTTTCTTT
TRBD2 NA TRBJ2-1 TRBV12-3/TRBV12-4 CASSRTSGGSYNEQFF TGTGCCAGCAGCAGGACTAGCGGGGGGTCCTACAATGAGCAGTTCTTC
TRBD2 NA TRBJ2-4 TRBV24-1 CATSDSGLAGAGIQYF TGTGCCACCAGTGACTCGGGACTAGCCGGGGCAGGCATTCAGTACTTC
NA few TRBJ1-3 TRBV5-6 CASSFRRGNTVYF TGTGCCAGCAGCTTTAGGAGGGGAAACACCGTATATTTT
TRBD2 few TRBJ2-1 TRBV4-1 CASSQDPSGRARYNEQFF TGCGCCAGCAGCCAAGATCCTAGCGGGAGGGCCAGGTACAATGAGCAGTTCTTC
TRBD2 NA TRBJ2-1 TRBV3-1 CASSQDLGAGSAYNEQFF TGTGCCAGCAGCCAAGATCTCGGAGCGGGATCTGCCTACAATGAGCAGTTCTTC
NA NA TRBJ2-2 TRBV7-2 CASSFFDTGELFF TGTGCCAGCAGCTTTTTTGACACCGGGGAGCTGTTTTTT
TRBD2 many TRBJ2-1 TRBV24-1 CATSDRTSGRARAYNEQFF TGTGCCACCAGCGATAGGACTAGCGGGAGGGCAAGGGCTTACAATGAGCAGTTCTTC
NA many TRBJ1-4 TRBV12-3/TRBV12-4 CASSLGGRNEKLFF TGTGCCAGCAGTTTAGGCGGGCGTAATGAAAAACTGTTTTTT
NA NA TRBJ2-7 TRBV6-1 CASNMRAPGYEQYF TGTGCCAGCAATATGCGGGCTCCCGGGTACGAGCAGTACTTC
TRBD1 many TRBJ2-1 TRBV7-9 CASSARDSSNEQFF TGTGCCAGCAGCGCCCGGGACAGCTCCAATGAGCAGTTCTTC
NA many TRBJ1-1 TRBV12-3/TRBV12-4 CASSPAPGAIEAFF TGTGCCAGCAGCCCCGCCCCGGGGGCTATTGAAGCTTTCTTT
TRBD2 NA TRBJ2-7 TRBV7-6 CASSLGLAGDASYEQYF TGTGCCAGCAGCTTAGGGCTAGCGGGAGACGCGAGCTACGAGCAGTACTTC
NA many TRBJ1-2 TRBV30 CAWSGLLLRGGYTF TGTGCCTGGAGTGGGCTACTCCTCCGGGGTGGCTACACCTTC
NA many TRBJ1-2 TRBV19 CASSRTRAGYTF TGTGCCAGTAGTAGAACCAGGGCTGGCTACACCTTC
TRBD1 NA TRBJ1-5 TRBV30 CAWLRLRGPGGELLNQPQHF TGTGCCTGGCTCAGACTTCGCGGGCCAGGGGGCGAGTTGTTGAATCAGCCCCAGCATTTT
TRBD2 many TRBJ2-5 TRBV10-2 CASRGLAVMYQETQYF TGCGCCAGCAGGGGACTAGCGGTCATGTACCAAGAGACCCAGTACTTC
NA few TRBJ2-2 TRBV5-8 CATHRAGTGELFF TGTGCCACCCACCGGGCGGGTACCGGGGAGCTGTTTTTT
NA NA TRBJ2-1 TRBV19 CASSILNNEQFF TGTGCCAGTAGTATCCTCAACAATGAGCAGTTCTTC
NA many TRBJ1-5 TRBV19 CASSIITSQGSNQPQHF TGTGCCAGTAGTATCATTACCTCTCAAGGGAGCAATCAGCCCCAGCATTTT
NA many TRBJ1-6 TRBV12-5 CASGTDTYNSPLHF TGTGCTAGTGGTACGGACACTTATAATTCACCCCTCCACTTT
TRBD1 many TRBJ1-5 TRBV2 CASSPATGVGNQPQHF TGTGCCAGCAGCCCAGCGACAGGGGTCGGCAATCAGCCCCAGCATTTT
NA many TRBJ2-5 TRBV9 CASSVGGARQETQYF TGTGCCAGCAGCGTAGGGGGCGCTAGGCAAGAGACCCAGTACTTC
TRBD1 many TRBJ1-1 TRBV20-1 CSARDSLNTEAFF TGCAGTGCTCGGGACAGCTTAAACACTGAAGCTTTCTTT
NA few TRBJ2-7 TRBV7-2 CASSLGRQQYF TGTGCCAGCAGCTTAGGAAGGCAGCAGTACTTC
TRBD1 NA TRBJ1-4 TRBV5-1 CASSRGTGVNEKLFF TGCGCCAGCAGCAGGGGGACAGGCGTTAATGAAAAACTGTTTTTT
NA many TRBJ2-3 TRBV27 CASSLTESGDTQYF TGTGCCAGCAGTTTGACGGAATCGGGAGATACGCAGTATTTT
NA NA TRBJ2-5 TRBV18 CASSPPALQQETQYF TGTGCCAGCTCACCACCGGCATTACAGCAAGAGACCCAGTACTTC
NA many TRBJ2-5 TRBV2 CASSEGRGRGETQYF TGTGCCAGCAGTGAGGGACGCGGACGGGGAGAGACCCAGTACTTC
TRBD1 many TRBJ1-2 TRBV7-2 CASSQTSGTVIHYGYTF TGTGCCAGCAGCCAGACATCCGGGACAGTAATCCACTATGGCTACACCTTC
NA many TRBJ2-1 TRBV5-1 CASSLGLAWPLYNEQFF TGCGCCAGCAGCTTGGGATTAGCGTGGCCCCTTTACAATGAGCAGTTCTTC
NA many TRBJ2-1 TRBV27 CASTLAFPYNEQFF TGTGCCAGCACCCTGGCTTTCCCCTACAATGAGCAGTTCTTC
TRBD2 many TRBJ2-1 TRBV3-1 CASSQGGVAGGREQFF TGTGCCAGCAGCCAAGGTGGGGTAGCGGGGGGCAGAGAGCAGTTCTTC
NA many TRBJ2-7 TRBV3-1 CAGSRGTIYEQYF TGTGCCGGCAGTCGCGGGACGATTTACGAGCAGTACTTC
NA NA TRBJ1-2 TRBV19 CASSIGTDLWGYTF TGTGCCAGTAGTATCGGGACGGATTTATGGGGCTACACCTTC
TRBD2 few TRBJ2-5 TRBV10-3 CAISDFGGAGETQYF TGTGCCATCAGTGACTTCGGGGGGGCCGGGGAGACCCAGTACTTC